The 11 T cell receptor beta chains reported below all come from one sample, sequenced in a study of T cell responses to AZD1222 COVID-19 vaccine. TCRdb keeps only in-frame clones here, not all; method: immunoSEQ multiplex PCR. The table records about 130,000 clones, over 85% of them present only once. The material sequenced was peripheral blood, taken on day 0 of AZD1222 vaccination. The receptor set was obtained from an adult in good health.

The chain is built from TRBV29-1 and TRBJ2-3, with a weak D call TRBD1 (5 bases). Trimming cost V 4 bases and J 7 bases, with 21 bases left between them. Germline assignment: CDR1 SQVTM and CDR2 ANQGSEA. The CDR3 has 15 residues. CDR3: CSVGGSLPYANTQYF. As DNA, the CDR3 is TGCAGCGTTGGGGGCTCCCTTCCGTACGCGAATACGCAGTATTTT.

This clone occurred a few times. J is TRBJ2-1 and V is TRBV10-3; the match to TRBD2 covers 10 bases. Germline loops: CDR1 ENHRY, CDR2 SYGVKD. V shed 6 bases and J 0 bases; nucleotides not matched to a gene: 5. CDR3 size: 16 residues. The CDR3 sequence: CAIRGLAESSYNEQFF. Written as DNA, the CDR3 is TGTGCCATCAGAGGACTAGCGGAGAGCTCCTACAATGAGCAGTTCTTC.

The V gene is TRBV6-5, the J gene TRBJ1-2; the match to TRBD1 covers 9 bases. This CDR3 contains 14 residues. Germline loops: CDR1 MNHEY, CDR2 SVGAGI. V shed 7 bases, J shed 4 bases, and the junction held 7 bases outside the gene matches. The CDR3 region is CASMRTGATYGYTF. The CDR3 nucleotides are TGTGCCAGCATGAGGACAGGGGCTACCTATGGCTACACCTTC.

The J gene is TRBJ1-3, the V gene TRBV7-2; TRBD1 matches 9 bases. CDR1 is SGHTA, CDR2 FQGNSA, per germline. This CDR3 region has 15 residues. Trimming removed 3 bases from V and 4 bases from J; junction bases left unmatched: 4. Written as DNA, the CDR3 is TGTGCCAGCAGCTTTGGACAGGGGAGGGGAAACACCATATATTTT. This encodes CASSFGQGRGNTIYF.

This clone is a singleton in its sample. Here the CDR3 DNA reads TGTGCCAGCAGCGTAGAAGTCCACAATGAGCAGTTCTTC. It encodes CASSVEVHNEQFF. V and J are TRBV9 and TRBJ2-1; D gene ambiguous. Trimming took off 0 bases at V and 5 bases at J, with 6 bases between the two ends. In germline, CDR1 is SGDLS, CDR2 YYNGEE. This CDR3 spans 13 amino acids.

This clone was counted a few times. The J gene is TRBJ1-1, the V gene TRBV7-2; D might be TRBD1 (5 bases). Germline assignment: CDR1 SGHTA and CDR2 FQGNSA. The CDR3 covers 14 residues. Between the trimmed V and J ends, which lost 8 bases and 1 base, there was a span of 14 bases. CDR3 sequence reads: CASALSGGNTEAFF. CDR3 coding DNA: TGTGCCAGCGCCCTCTCCGGGGGGAACACTGAAGCTTTCTTT.

The genes are TRBV2 and TRBJ1-2, with 10 bases identical to TRBD1. The germline gives CDR1 SNHLY, CDR2 FYNNEI. Trimming at V came to 8 bases and at J to 5 bases, leaving 8 bases not matched to a gene. The CDR3 is 14 amino acids. The CDR3 here is CASSSRTGGYGYTF. In nucleotides, the CDR3 is TGTGCCAGCTCCTCCCGGACAGGGGGGTATGGCTACACCTTC.

This sequence joins TRBV28 and TRBJ2-1; 11 nucleotides match TRBD2. This CDR3 has 16 residues. Germline values: CDR1 MDHEN, CDR2 SYDVKM. Trimming cost V 6 bases and J 4 bases; bases outside gene matches: 8. The CDR3 protein is CASRRLLAGGYNEQFF. The CDR3 DNA is TGTGCCAGCAGGCGACTCCTAGCGGGAGGATACAATGAGCAGTTCTTC.

The chain links TRBV6-6 to TRBJ1-4, with 7 bases lining up with TRBD1. The CDR3 is made up of 14 amino acids. V dropped 5 bases and J dropped 5; count of bases not matched to a gene: 5. Germline V gene sequence: CDR1 MNHNY, CDR2 SVGAGI (reference sequence). This CDR3 reads CASSLTGENEKLFF. CDR3 DNA: TGTGCCAGCAGTCTAACAGGGGAAAATGAAAAACTGTTTTTT.

The chain has TRBV23-1 and TRBJ2-1; D gene ambiguous. TRBV23-1 qualifies as an ORF whose function is uncertain. The V end lost 4 bases, the J end lost 13 bases, and 20 bases lay between the germline ends. This CDR3 is 14 amino acids long. CDR3 in DNA: TGCGCCAGCAGTCGAGAATGGCTCGGGTTTAGTCAGTTCTTC. It encodes CASSREWLGFSQFF.

This clone was observed once. J is TRBJ2-4 and V is TRBV6-2 or TRBV6-3; D gene ambiguous. The germline CDR1 and CDR2 sequences are MNHEY and SVGEGT. V dropped 2 bases and J dropped 1 base, with 0 bases sitting between them. This CDR3 spans 12 amino acids. The CDR3 DNA reads TGTGCCAGCAGTTACGCCAAAAACATTCAGTACTTC. Its protein product is CASSYAKNIQYF.